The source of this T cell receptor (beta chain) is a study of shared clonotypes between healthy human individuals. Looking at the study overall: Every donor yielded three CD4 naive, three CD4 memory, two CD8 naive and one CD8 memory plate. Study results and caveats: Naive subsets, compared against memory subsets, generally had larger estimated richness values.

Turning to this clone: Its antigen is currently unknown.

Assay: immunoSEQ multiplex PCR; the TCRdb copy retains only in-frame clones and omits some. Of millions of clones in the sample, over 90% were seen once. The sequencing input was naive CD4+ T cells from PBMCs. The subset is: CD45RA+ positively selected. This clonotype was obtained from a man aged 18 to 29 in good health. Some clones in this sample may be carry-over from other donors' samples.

For the CDR3, the DNA is TGTGCCAGCAGTTTGATTTTAGGGACAGCCTACGAGCAGTACTTC. This encodes CASSLILGTAYEQYF. This chain joins TRBV28 and TRBJ2-7; TRBD1 aligns across 7 bases. Germline CDR1 MDHEN, CDR2 SYDVKM. This CDR3 spans 15 amino acids. The V and J ends lost 3 bases and 2 bases, in that order; junction bases with no gene match: 7. Full variable domain (remainder filled in from reference TRBV28 and TRBJ2-7): DVKVTQSSRYLVKRTGEKVFLECVQDMDHENMFWYRQDPGLGLRLIYFSYDVKMKEKGDIPEGYSVSREKKERFSLILESASTNQTSMYLCASSLILGTAYEQYFGPGTRLTVT.